The T cell receptor beta chain under discussion was sequenced for a study of T-cell memory formation after mild COVID-19. Study as a whole: Each donor largely had its own TCR clusters. Study observations and caveats: Clones contracting day 15 to 85 were balanced CD4/CD8; later expanders leaned CD4+. Clonal second-wave expansions that peaked on day 37 had unconfirmed SARS-CoV-2 specificity. Some responding clones appeared in pre-infection memory, suggesting cross-reactive memory joined.

CDR1 is DFQATT and CDR2 is SNEGSKA in the germline V gene (reference sequence). This CDR3 comprises 12 residues. Trimming stripped 6 bases from V and 3 bases from J, with 11 bases between. Turning to this clonotype: Its antigen remains unidentified.

A single record per CDR3 protein comes from TCRdb applying MiXCR to the 5' RACE reads. The sample consists of 430,000 or so distinct CDR3 sequences, nearly 25% of them appearing once. This receptor was taken from an adult woman who had mild COVID-19 (a few samples of this study predate the infection). Cell type and time point are not known. This chain joins TRBV20-1 and TRBJ1-1; D not certain. Sequenced sample: PBMCs or a T cell subset sorted from them (not recorded which). The CDR3 DNA reads as TGCAGTGCCCGGAATGGCTACACTGAAGCTTTCTTT. Translation: CSARNGYTEAFF.